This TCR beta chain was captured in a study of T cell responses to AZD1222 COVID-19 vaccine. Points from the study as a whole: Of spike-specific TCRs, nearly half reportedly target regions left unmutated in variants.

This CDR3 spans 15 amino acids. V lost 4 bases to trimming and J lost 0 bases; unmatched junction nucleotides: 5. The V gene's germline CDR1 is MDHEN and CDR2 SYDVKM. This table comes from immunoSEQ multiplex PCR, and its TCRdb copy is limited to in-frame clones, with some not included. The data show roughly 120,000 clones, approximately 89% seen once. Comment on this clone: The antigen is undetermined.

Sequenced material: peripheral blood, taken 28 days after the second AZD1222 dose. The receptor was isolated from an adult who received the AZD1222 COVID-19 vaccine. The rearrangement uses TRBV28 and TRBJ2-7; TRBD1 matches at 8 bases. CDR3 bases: TGTGCCAGCAGTTCGCCGGGACAGGTCTCCTACGAGCAGTACTTC. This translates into CASSSPGQVSYEQYF.